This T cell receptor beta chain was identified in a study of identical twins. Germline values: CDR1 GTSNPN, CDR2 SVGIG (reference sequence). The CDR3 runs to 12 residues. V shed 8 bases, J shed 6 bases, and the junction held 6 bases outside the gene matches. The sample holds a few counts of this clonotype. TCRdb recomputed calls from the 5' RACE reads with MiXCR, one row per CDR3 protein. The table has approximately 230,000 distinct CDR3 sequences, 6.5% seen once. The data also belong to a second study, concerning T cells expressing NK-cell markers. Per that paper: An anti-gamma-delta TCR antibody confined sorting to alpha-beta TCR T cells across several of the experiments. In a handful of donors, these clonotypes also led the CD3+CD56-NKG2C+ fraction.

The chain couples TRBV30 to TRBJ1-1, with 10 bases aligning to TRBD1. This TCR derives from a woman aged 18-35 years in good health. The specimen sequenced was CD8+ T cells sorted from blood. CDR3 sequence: CAGDRGSPEAFF. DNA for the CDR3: TGTGCCGGGGACAGGGGATCCCCTGAAGCTTTCTTT.